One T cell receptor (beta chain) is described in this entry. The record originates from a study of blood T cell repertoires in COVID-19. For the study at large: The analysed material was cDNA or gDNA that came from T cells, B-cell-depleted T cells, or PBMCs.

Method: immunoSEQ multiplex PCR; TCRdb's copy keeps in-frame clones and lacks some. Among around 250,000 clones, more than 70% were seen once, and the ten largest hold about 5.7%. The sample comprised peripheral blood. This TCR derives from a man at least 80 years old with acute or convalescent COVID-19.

The DNA for the CDR3 is TGCAGCGTTGGAATGGGCACAACCTACGAGCAGTACTTC. This translates into CSVGMGTTYEQYF. The gene calls are TRBV29-1 and TRBJ2-7; D call uncertain. The length of the CDR3 is 13 residues. In germline, CDR1 is SQVTM, CDR2 ANQGSEA. Trimming took 4 bases from V and 2 from J, leaving 12 bases between them.